This TCR beta chain originates from a study of T cell responses to AZD1222 COVID-19 vaccine. This clone was seen a single time. The antigen remains undetermined. The germline gives CDR1 MNHEY, CDR2 SVGAGI. V was clipped by 7 bases and J by 6 bases, with 13 bases between them. The CDR3 loop spans 13 amino acids. Study observations and caveats: The study found Spike-specific TCR breadth and depth rose after two AZD1222 doses. Clonal diversity was possibly underestimated; the donors were predominantly white British and more often female.

TCRdb's table, derived via immunoSEQ multiplex PCR, lists solely in-frame clones and lacks some. The sample contains about 180,000 clones, around 90% of which appear only once. The chain carries TRBV6-5 and TRBJ1-5; weak D call: TRBD1 (6 bases). The sample was peripheral blood, taken 28 days after the second AZD1222 dose. The receptor's source is an adult who received the AZD1222 COVID-19 vaccine. The CDR3 nucleotides read TGTGCCAGCACCGGACAGCCGGCTCAGCCCCAGCATTTT. The encoded protein is CASTGQPAQPQHF.